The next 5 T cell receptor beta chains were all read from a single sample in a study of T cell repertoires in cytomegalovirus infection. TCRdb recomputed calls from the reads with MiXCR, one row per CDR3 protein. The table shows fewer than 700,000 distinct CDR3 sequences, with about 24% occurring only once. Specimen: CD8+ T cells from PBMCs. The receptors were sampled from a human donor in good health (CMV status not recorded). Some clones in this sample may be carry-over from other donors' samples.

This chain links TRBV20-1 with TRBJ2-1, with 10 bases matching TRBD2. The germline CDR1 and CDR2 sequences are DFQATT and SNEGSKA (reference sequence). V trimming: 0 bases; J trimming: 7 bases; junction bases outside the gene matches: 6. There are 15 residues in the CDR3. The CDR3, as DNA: TGCAGTGCTAGAGAAGCGGGGGGGCTCGATAATGAGCAGTTCTTC. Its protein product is CSAREAGGLDNEQFF.

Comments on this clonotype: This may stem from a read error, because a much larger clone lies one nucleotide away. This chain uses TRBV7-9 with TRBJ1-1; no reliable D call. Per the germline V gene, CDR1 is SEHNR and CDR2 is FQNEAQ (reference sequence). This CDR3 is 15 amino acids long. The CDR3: CDSTGVGMRVTEAFF. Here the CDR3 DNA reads TGTGACAGCACGGGAGTCGGGATGAGGGTCACTGAAGCTTTCTTT. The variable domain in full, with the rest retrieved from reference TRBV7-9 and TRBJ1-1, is DTGVSQNPRHKITKRGQNVTFRCDPISEHNRLYWYRQTLGQGPEFLTYFQNEAQLEKSRLLSDRFSAERPKGSFSTLEIQRTEQGDSAMYLCDSTGVGMRVTEAFFGQGTRLTVV.

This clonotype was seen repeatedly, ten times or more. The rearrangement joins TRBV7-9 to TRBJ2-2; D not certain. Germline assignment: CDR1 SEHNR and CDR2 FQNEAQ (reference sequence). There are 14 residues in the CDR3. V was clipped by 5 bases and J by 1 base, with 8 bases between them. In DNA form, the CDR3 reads TGTGCCAGCAGCCCCCCGGAGAACACCGGGGAGCTGTTTTTT. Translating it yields CASSPPENTGELFF.

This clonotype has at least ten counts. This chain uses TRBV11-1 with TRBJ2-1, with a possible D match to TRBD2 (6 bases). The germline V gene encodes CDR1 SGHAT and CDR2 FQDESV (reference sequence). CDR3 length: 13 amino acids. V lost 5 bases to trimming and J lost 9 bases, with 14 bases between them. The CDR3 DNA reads TGTGCCAGCAGCCCGCCGGAGACTAGTGAGCAGTTCTTC. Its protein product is CASSPPETSEQFF.

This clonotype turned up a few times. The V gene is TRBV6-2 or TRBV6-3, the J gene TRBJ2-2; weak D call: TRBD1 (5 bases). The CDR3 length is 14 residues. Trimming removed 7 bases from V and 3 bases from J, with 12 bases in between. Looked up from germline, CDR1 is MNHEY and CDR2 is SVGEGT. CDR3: CASTREGDTGELFF. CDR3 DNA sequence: TGTGCCAGCACCCGAGAAGGGGACACCGGGGAGCTGTTTTTT.